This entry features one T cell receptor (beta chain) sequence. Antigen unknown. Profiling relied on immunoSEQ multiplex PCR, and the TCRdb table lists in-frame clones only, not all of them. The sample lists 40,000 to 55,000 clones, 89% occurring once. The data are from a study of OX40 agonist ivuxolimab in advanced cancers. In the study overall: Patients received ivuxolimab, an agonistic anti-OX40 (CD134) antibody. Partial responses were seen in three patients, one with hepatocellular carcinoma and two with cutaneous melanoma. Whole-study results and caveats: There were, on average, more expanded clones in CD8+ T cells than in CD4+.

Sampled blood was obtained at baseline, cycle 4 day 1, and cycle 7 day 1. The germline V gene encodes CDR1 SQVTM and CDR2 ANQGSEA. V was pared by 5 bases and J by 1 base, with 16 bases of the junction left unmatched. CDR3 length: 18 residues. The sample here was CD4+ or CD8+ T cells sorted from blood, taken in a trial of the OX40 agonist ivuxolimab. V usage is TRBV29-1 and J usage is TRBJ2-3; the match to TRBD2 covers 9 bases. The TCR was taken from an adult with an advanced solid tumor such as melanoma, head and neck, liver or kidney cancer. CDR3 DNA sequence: TGCAGCGTTCTAACCGTAGGGGTAGCGGGGGACCGCACAGATACGCAGTATTTT. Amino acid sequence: CSVLTVGVAGDRTDTQYF.